These 23 T cell receptor beta chains originate from one sample sequenced in a study of Ad26.COV2.S vaccination and SARS-CoV-2 variants. TCRdb's table, derived via immunoSEQ multiplex PCR, lists solely in-frame clones and lacks some. Among roughly 700,000 clones listed, more than 80% were seen once. As for treatment: over 15 received Ad26.COV2.S at low or high dose, single or two shots; several received placebo; per-sample allocation not given. Day 63 following the first vaccine or placebo injection was when the samples were taken. The input for sequencing was peripheral blood, taken in a trial of Ad26.COV2.S vaccine versus placebo. These receptors were obtained from a person aged 18 to 65 who received the Ad26.COV2.S COVID-19 vaccine or a placebo.

The CDR3 nucleotides are TGTGCCAGCTCACCACCCGGGGACAGGGATCAATCAGCTTTCTTT. Encoded protein: CASSPPGDRDQSAFF. The chain carries TRBV18 and TRBJ1-1; TRBD1 matches at 9 bases. Germline V CDR1 and CDR2: KGHSH, LQKENI. Trimming at V came to 0 bases and at J to 10 bases, leaving 9 bases not matched to a gene. CDR3 length equals 15 residues. Complete variable domain (other parts from reference TRBV18 and TRBJ1-1): NAGVMQNPRHLVRRRGQEARLRCSPMKGHSHVYWYRQLPEEGLKFMVYLQKENIIDESGMPKERFSAEFPKEGPSILRIQQVVRGDSAAYFCASSPPGDRDQSAFFGQGTRLTVV.

The V gene is TRBV11-2, the J gene TRBJ2-3; 16 bases are a match to TRBD2. The V gene end was trimmed by 1 base and the J gene end by 4 bases; junction bases not matched to a gene: 2. The CDR3 runs to 17 residues. The V gene's germline CDR1 is SGHAT and CDR2 FQNNGV. CDR3 sequence reads: CASSLVGLAGGPDTQYF. The CDR3 DNA is TGTGCCAGCAGCTTAGTGGGACTAGCGGGAGGGCCAGATACGCAGTATTTT.

Only one count was recorded for this clone. V and J are TRBV5-1 and TRBJ2-3, with 14 bases matching TRBD2. With V trimmed by 8 bases and J by 6 bases, 5 bases remained unmatched. Germline V gene data show CDR1 as SGHRS and CDR2 as YFSETQ. The CDR3 spans 14 residues. CDR3 sequence reads: CASRLAGGRDTQYF. The CDR3 DNA sequence: TGCGCCAGTCGACTAGCGGGGGGGCGGGATACGCAGTATTTT.

The count of this clone is one. The chain combines TRBV5-1 with TRBJ2-1; TRBD2 agrees at 11 bases. This CDR3 spans 16 amino acids. Trimming took 5 bases from V and 3 from J; bases not matched to a gene: 7. CDR1 is SGHRS, CDR2 YFSETQ, per germline. The DNA for the CDR3 is TGCGCCAGCAGATTAGGGCTAGCGGGGGGCTACAATGAGCAGTTCTTC. It translates to CASRLGLAGGYNEQFF.

The chain links TRBV3-1 (or the pseudogene TRBV3-2) to TRBJ2-1; D is ambiguous. The CDR3 length is 11 residues. The V end was cut by 4 bases, the J end by 8 bases, with 6 bases between. Per germline, CDR1 LGHDT and CDR2 YNNKEL (reference sequence). CDR3 loop: CASSPGHEQFF. The CDR3 DNA is TGTGCCAGCAGCCCAGGACATGAGCAGTTCTTC.

V usage is TRBV24-1 and J usage is TRBJ1-1; no clear D. Germline V lookup: CDR1 KGHDR, CDR2 SFDVKD. Between the trimmed V and J ends, which lost 3 bases and 0 bases, there was a span of 13 bases. This CDR3 is built from 16 residues. CDR3 region: CATSDREKTMNTEAFF. DNA for the CDR3: TGTGCCACCAGTGATCGGGAAAAGACCATGAACACTGAAGCTTTCTTT.

The chain couples TRBV24-1 to TRBJ1-2, with 9 bases matching TRBD1. CDR3 length: 19 amino acids. Germline trimming cut 2 bases from V and 0 bases from J; bases unmatched to any gene: 12. Germline-derived CDR1 and CDR2 are KGHDR and SFDVKD. CDR3 coding DNA: TGTGCCACCAGTGATTCCGAAACGGACAGGGGATATTCTAACTATGGCTACACCTTC. Translated: CATSDSETDRGYSNYGYTF.

About this clone itself: The same CDR3 also results from other DNA sequences found in this sample. This rearrangement joins TRBV5-1 to TRBJ1-6; TRBD1 matches 9 bases. Germline loops: CDR1 SGHRS, CDR2 YFSETQ. The V and J ends lost 4 bases and 5 bases, in that order; junction bases with no gene match: 4. This CDR3 region has 15 residues. CDR3 sequence (DNA): TGCGCCAGCAGCCCGGGACAGGGTCATAATTCACCCCTCCACTTT. This gives the protein CASSPGQGHNSPLHF.

CDR3 coding DNA: TGTGCCAGCAGCACCGGGACAGGGGAGGCTGGCTACACCTTC. It specifies CASSTGTGEAGYTF. The rearrangement joins TRBV6-2 or TRBV6-3 to TRBJ1-2; 10 positions match TRBD1. V lost 6 bases, J lost 7 bases, and 8 bases stayed unmatched. The CDR3 is 14 amino acids. Germline V lookup: CDR1 MNHEY, CDR2 SVGEGT.

This clone was seen only a few times. The J gene is TRBJ1-5, the V gene TRBV25-1; 9 nucleotides align to TRBD1. Germline CDR1 and CDR2: MGHDK and SYGVNS. With V trimmed by 4 bases and J by 3 bases, 4 bases remained unmatched. CDR3 length: 15 amino acids. CDR3 loop: CASSATGGFNQPQHF. CDR3 nucleotides: TGTGCCAGCAGTGCGACAGGGGGTTTCAATCAGCCCCAGCATTTT.

The chain joins TRBV19 to TRBJ1-6; D gene ambiguous. Trimming took off 3 bases at V and 8 bases at J, with 8 bases between the two ends. Germline loops: CDR1 LNHDA, CDR2 SQIVND (reference sequence). The CDR3 has 13 amino acids. The CDR3 protein is CASSIDTYSPLHF. In nucleotides, the CDR3 is TGTGCCAGTAGTATTGATACGTATTCACCCCTCCACTTT.

The chain recombines TRBV24-1 with TRBJ2-2, with D tentatively TRBD1 (6 bases). Between the trimmed V and J ends, which lost 5 bases and 4 bases, there was a span of 19 bases. Germline CDR1 KGHDR, CDR2 SFDVKD. This CDR3 has 17 amino acids. In nucleotides, the CDR3 is TGTGCCACCAGTGGACTCGGGACAATCACGGGCACCGGGGAGCTGTTTTTT. Its translation: CATSGLGTITGTGELFF.

The chain employs TRBV7-2 and TRBJ1-2, with TRBD1 identical over 11 bases. Germline V gene sequence: CDR1 SGHTA, CDR2 FQGNSA. The ends lost 5 bases at V and 8 bases at J; junction bases unmatched: 4. CDR3 length: 13 amino acids. The CDR3 reads CASSLRDRGGYTF. DNA for the CDR3: TGTGCCAGCAGCCTCAGGGACAGGGGGGGCTACACCTTC.

Written as DNA, the CDR3 is TGTGCCAGCAGCCCACTGACAGGGAGGATCTACAATGAGCAGTTCTTC. Its protein is CASSPLTGRIYNEQFF. J is TRBJ2-1 and V is TRBV11-2; TRBD1 is a possible D gene (7 bases). Deletions cut 5 bases from V and 3 bases from J, with 17 bases between. The CDR3 is 16 residues long. Germline loops: CDR1 SGHAT, CDR2 FQNNGV.

J is TRBJ1-6 and V is TRBV12-3 or TRBV12-4; no clear D. Trimming took off 11 bases at V and 5 bases at J, with 13 bases between the two ends. This CDR3 is built from 13 residues. The CDR3 reads CASQTQNNSPLHF. In DNA form, the CDR3 reads TGTGCCTCCCAGACACAGAATAATTCACCCCTCCACTTT.

The rearrangement uses TRBV19 and TRBJ1-1; tentatively, D is TRBD1 (5 bases). The CDR3 spans 14 residues. Germline CDR1 and CDR2: LNHDA and SQIVND (reference sequence). The V end lost 10 bases, the J end lost 3 bases, and 18 bases lay between the germline ends. The CDR3 nucleotides read TGTGCCACTACCCCGAGGGGATTGGACACTGAAGCTTTCTTT. As protein: CATTPRGLDTEAFF.

The chain couples TRBV2 to TRBJ2-7; perhaps D is TRBD1 or TRBD2 (5 bases each). CDR3 length equals 14 residues. The ends were cut back, 6 bases at V and 2 bases at J, with 14 bases in the middle. CDR1 is SNHLY, CDR2 FYNNEI, per germline. CDR3 residues: CASRRPGPPYEQYF. CDR3 DNA: TGTGCCAGCAGACGCCCGGGGCCCCCCTACGAGCAGTACTTC.

V usage is TRBV30 and J usage is TRBJ2-7; no firm D call. From germline, CDR1 is GTSNPN and CDR2 SVGIG (reference sequence). The CDR3 runs to 12 residues. V was shortened by 2 bases and J by 2 bases, with 7 bases between the two germline ends. DNA for the CDR3: TGTGCCTGGAGTATAAATGCCTACGAGCAGTACTTC. Translation gives CAWSINAYEQYF.

The genes are TRBV5-1 and TRBJ2-2; D uncertain. The germline V gene encodes CDR1 SGHRS and CDR2 YFSETQ. Deletions cut 3 bases from V and 5 bases from J, with 11 bases between. CDR3 length: 14 amino acids. The CDR3 spells CASSSRTDTGELFF. In DNA, the CDR3 is TGCGCCAGCAGCTCCCGGACGGATACCGGGGAGCTGTTTTTT.

This chain joins TRBV12-3 or TRBV12-4 and TRBJ1-2; 7 bases match TRBD1. The CDR3 totals 13 residues. V trimming: 8 bases; J trimming: 8 bases; junction bases outside the gene matches: 11. CDR3 sequence reads: CASRMQGGVGYTF. CDR3 coding DNA: TGTGCCAGCCGAATGCAAGGGGGCGTAGGCTACACCTTC.

A few counts support this clone. J is TRBJ1-6 and V is TRBV4-2; maybe TRBD1 (5 bases). CDR1 is LGHNA, CDR2 YNFKEQ, per germline. The V gene lost 1 base and the J gene lost 15 bases, with 10 bases spanning the gap. The CDR3 covers 12 residues. CDR3 DNA sequence: TGTGCCAGCAGCCAAGGCAGGGCTGACCTCCACTTT. It codes for CASSQGRADLHF.

V usage is TRBV30 and J usage is TRBJ2-7; D is ambiguous. The V end was cut by 3 bases, the J end by 3 bases, with 12 bases between. Germline V CDR1 and CDR2: GTSNPN, SVGIG (reference sequence). This CDR3 is built from 13 residues. The CDR3 region has the DNA TGTGCCTGGAGGTCAATGACTGGCTACGAGCAGTACTTC. Protein: CAWRSMTGYEQYF.

The chain joins TRBV24-1 to TRBJ2-1; 12 bases are a match to TRBD1. Germline V gene sequence: CDR1 KGHDR, CDR2 SFDVKD. This CDR3 is 15 amino acids long. With 4 bases clipped from V and 10 bases from J, the junction kept 7 bases outside the gene matches. DNA for the CDR3: TGTGCCACCAGTGAGCCGGGACAGGGGGCACGGGAGCAGTTCTTC. It encodes CATSEPGQGAREQFF.